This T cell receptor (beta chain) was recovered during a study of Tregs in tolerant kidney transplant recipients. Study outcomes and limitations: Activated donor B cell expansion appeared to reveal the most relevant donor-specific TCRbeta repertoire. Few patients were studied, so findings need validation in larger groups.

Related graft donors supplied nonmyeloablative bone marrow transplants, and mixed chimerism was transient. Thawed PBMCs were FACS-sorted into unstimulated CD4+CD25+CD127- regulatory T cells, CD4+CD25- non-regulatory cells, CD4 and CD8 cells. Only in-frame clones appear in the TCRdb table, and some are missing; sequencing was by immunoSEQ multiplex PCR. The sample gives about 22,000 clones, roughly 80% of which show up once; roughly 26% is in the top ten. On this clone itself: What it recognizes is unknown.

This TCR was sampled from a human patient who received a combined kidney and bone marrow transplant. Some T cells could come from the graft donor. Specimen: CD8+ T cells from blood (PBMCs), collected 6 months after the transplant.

Here the CDR3 DNA reads TGTGCCTGGACTAGCGGCCCCGTCTCCGTGGAGCTGTTTTTT. This gives the protein CAWTSGPVSVELFF. The gene calls are TRBV30 and TRBJ2-2; 7 nucleotides agree with TRBD2. V lost 4 bases to trimming and J lost 10 bases; unmatched junction nucleotides: 12. Per germline, CDR1 GTSNPN and CDR2 SVGIG (reference sequence). CDR3 length equals 14 residues.